The 23 T cell receptor beta chains presented below share a single source sample, sequenced in a study of CD8+CD57+ T cells in acquired aplastic anemia. The template for TCR beta VDJ and CDR3 sequence profiling was genomic DNA. Each CDR3 protein gets one entry after TCRdb re-called the reads with MiXCR. The sample contains some 160,000 distinct CDR3 sequences, around half of which appear only once. All sequencing subjects had displayed CD8+CD57+ cell expansion on flow cytometry. The source material was sorted CD4+, CD8+, or CD8+CD57+ T cells (not recorded which) from PBMCs. The receptors originated from a human donor with aplastic anemia.

This chain links TRBV3-1 with TRBJ1-4; 8 bases line up with TRBD1. The V gene's germline CDR1 is LGHDT and CDR2 YNNKEL (reference sequence). The V and J ends lost 0 bases and 5 bases, in that order; junction bases with no gene match: 5. The CDR3 is 16 residues long. The CDR3 region is CASSQDWGQVNEKLFF. The CDR3 nucleotides read TGTGCCAGCAGCCAAGATTGGGGACAGGTAAATGAAAAACTGTTTTTT.

This clonotype has a count of ten or more. The chain recombines TRBV20-1 with TRBJ2-3; 8 bases are a match to TRBD2. The germline gives CDR1 DFQATT, CDR2 SNEGSKA (reference sequence). V lost 5 bases, J lost 3 bases, and 16 bases stayed unmatched. The CDR3 loop spans 17 amino acids. This chain's CDR3 is CSAADAGGKMRTDTQYF. The CDR3 DNA is TGCAGTGCTGCTGATGCGGGGGGCAAGATGCGGACAGATACGCAGTATTTT.

The gene calls are TRBV4-2 and TRBJ2-1, with D perhaps matching TRBD2 (7 bases). Germline assignment: CDR1 LGHNA and CDR2 YNFKEQ. Between the trimmed V and J ends, which lost 0 bases and 2 bases, there was a span of 14 bases. CDR3 length: 17 amino acids. The CDR3 protein is CASSQEGVGGPYNEQFF. In DNA, the CDR3 is TGTGCCAGCAGCCAAGAAGGGGTCGGGGGGCCCTACAATGAGCAGTTCTTC.

For this clonotype: This may arise from a read error, as a much more abundant clone is one base away. The rearrangement joins TRBV11-3 to TRBJ2-3; 11 nucleotides match TRBD2. Germline assignment: CDR1 SGHNT and CDR2 YENEEA. The length of the CDR3 is 16 residues. Unmatched junction bases numbered 4, after V lost 1 base and J lost 4 bases. CDR3 bases: TGTGCCAGCAGCTTAGCAGTAGCGGGAGGGGCAGATACGCAGTATTTT. It codes for CASSLAVAGGADTQYF.

The chain recombines TRBV19 with TRBJ1-1, with TRBD1 identical over 7 bases. Germline-derived CDR1 and CDR2 are LNHDA and SQIVND (reference sequence). This CDR3 is built from 14 residues. V gave up 5 bases and J gave up 2 bases; unmatched junction bases: 5. The CDR3 reads CASSVRDRNTEAFF. CDR3 sequence (DNA): TGTGCCAGTAGTGTCCGGGACAGAAACACTGAAGCTTTCTTT.

As concerns this clonotype: A much bigger clone sits one base away, suggesting this may be a read error. J is TRBJ2-1 and V is TRBV7-7; perhaps TRBD2 as D (6 bases). This CDR3 is 16 amino acids long. Looked up from germline, CDR1 is SSHAT and CDR2 is FNYEAQ (reference sequence). The CDR3 DNA is TGTGCTAGCAGCATAGCGGCAACGGCTCAGGGCAATGAGCAGTTCTTC. It encodes CASSIAATAQGNEQFF.

The J gene is TRBJ2-2, the V gene TRBV29-1; 8 positions agree with TRBD2. The CDR3 contains 14 residues. Germline assignment: CDR1 SQVTM and CDR2 ANQGSEA. CDR3 DNA sequence: TGCCGTGCACTAGCGGTGGGTATCACCGGGGAGCTGTTTTTT. Amino acid sequence: CRALAVGITGELFF.

Many counts were recorded for this clonotype. The J gene is TRBJ2-2, the V gene TRBV10-2; TRBD1 agrees at 7 bases. This CDR3 region has 14 residues. Germline CDR1 WSHSY, CDR2 SAAADI. Trimming at V came to 6 bases and at J to 2 bases, leaving 3 bases not matched to a gene. CDR3 coding DNA: TGCGCCAGCAGAGGGACAGCTAACACCGGGGAGCTGTTTTTT. Translation: CASRGTANTGELFF.

Comments on this clonotype: A much larger clone sits a single nucleotide away, making a read error possible. The chain joins TRBV16 to TRBJ2-7; a weak D match, TRBD2 (7 bases). TRBJ2-4 explains the end of the DNA better; the J call may be wrong. The CDR3 has 15 amino acids. Looked up from germline, CDR1 is KGHSY and CDR2 is FQNENV. The CDR3 loop reads CASSRVTGTTDIQYF. The CDR3 DNA is TGTGCCAGCAGCCGCGTCACAGGGACTACAGACATTCAGTACTTC.

The chain carries TRBV7-2 and TRBJ1-3; 9 nucleotides match TRBD1. Germline V gene data show CDR1 as SGHTA and CDR2 as FQGNSA. The CDR3 is made up of 13 amino acids. Germline trimming cut 4 bases from V and 7 bases from J; bases unmatched to any gene: 2. In DNA, the CDR3 is TGTGCCAGCAGCTACGGACAGGGGAACACCATATATTTT. Protein: CASSYGQGNTIYF.

The V gene is TRBV29-1, the J gene TRBJ2-7, with TRBD2 as a possible D gene (6 bases). Deletions cut 8 bases from V and 4 bases from J, with 21 bases between. CDR3 length equals 14 residues. Germline CDR1 is SQVTM and CDR2 is ANQGSEA. In DNA, the CDR3 is TGCAGCCCAGTCGGAGGGCCCACGCATTACGAGCAGTACTTC. This gives the protein CSPVGGPTHYEQYF.

This clonotype was counted ten times or more. The rearrangement joins TRBV6-5 to TRBJ1-5, with no clear D. This CDR3 contains 16 residues. Germline-derived CDR1 and CDR2 are MNHEY and SVGAGI. The V end lost 5 bases, the J end lost 1 base, and 15 bases lay between the germline ends. The CDR3 loop is CASSHGRGKSNQPQHF. DNA of the CDR3: TGTGCCAGCAGTCACGGCCGGGGAAAGAGCAATCAGCCCCAGCATTTT.

The chain joins TRBV27 to TRBJ2-6, with D maybe TRBD1 (6 bases). CDR1 is MNHEY, CDR2 SMNVEV, per germline (reference sequence). Trimming took off 1 base at V and 0 bases at J, with 10 bases between the two ends. This CDR3 region has 17 residues. CDR3 coding DNA: TGTGCCAGCAGTTTATGCAGGGGTGGCTCTGGGGCCAACGTCCTGACTTTC. Its translation is CASSLCRGGSGANVLTF.

This clonotype was found many times. The V gene is TRBV11-2, the J gene TRBJ2-2; TRBD2 matches 8 bases. The CDR3 totals 19 residues. The V and J ends lost 1 base and 6 bases, in that order; junction bases with no gene match: 16. The germline CDR1 and CDR2 sequences are SGHAT and FQNNGV. The CDR3 sequence: CASSLVLAGGAVVPGELFF. In DNA form, the CDR3 reads TGTGCCAGCAGCTTAGTGTTGGCCGGGGGGGCCGTCGTCCCCGGGGAGCTGTTTTTT. Combining the CDR3 with reference TRBV11-2 and TRBJ2-2 gives the whole variable domain EAGVAQSPRYKIIEKRQSVAFWCNPISGHATLYWYQQILGQGPKLLIQFQNNGVVDDSQLPKDRFSAERLKGVDSTLKIQPAKLEDSAVYLCASSLVLAGGAVVPGELFFGEGSRLTVL.

At least ten counts were recorded for this clonotype. The rearrangement links TRBV3-1 to TRBJ2-7; D may correspond to TRBD1 or TRBD2 (7 bases each). This CDR3 has 15 amino acids. Trimming took off 2 bases at V and 5 bases at J, with 16 bases between the two ends. From germline, CDR1 is LGHDT and CDR2 YNNKEL (reference sequence). This CDR3 reads CASSQFSRGGHEQYV. CDR3 bases: TGTGCCAGCAGCCAATTTTCCAGGGGGGGACACGAGCAGTACGTC.

This clonotype turned up a few times. The chain combines TRBV15 with TRBJ2-2; the match to TRBD2 covers 8 bases. The trim removed 1 base at V and 3 bases at J, leaving 7 bases unmatched. The germline V gene encodes CDR1 LNHNV and CDR2 YYDKDF (reference sequence). The CDR3 consists of 17 residues. DNA for the CDR3: TGTGCCACCAGCAGAGGTCGACTAGCGTTGCACACCGGGGAGCTGTTTTTT. Encoded protein: CATSRGRLALHTGELFF.

This clonotype was observed a few times. The chain's CDR3 is CASRRTGEQYF. The CDR3 bases are TGTGCCAGCAGGAGGACTGGGGAGCAGTACTTC. V is TRBV9 and J is TRBJ2-7; weak D call: TRBD2 (5 bases). The CDR3 loop spans 11 amino acids. Germline values: CDR1 SGDLS, CDR2 YYNGEE. The V end lost 5 bases, the J end lost 7 bases, and 10 bases lay between the germline ends.

In this sample, this clonotype turned up many times. This chain uses TRBV2 with TRBJ1-2; unclear D gene. Germline CDR1 is SNHLY and CDR2 is FYNNEI. The CDR3 sequence is 13 residues long. The V and J ends lost 1 base and 10 bases respectively, with 13 bases between them. CDR3 bases: TGTGCCAGCAGTGAAGGGCAGCCGATTTTCTACACCTTC. Amino acids: CASSEGQPIFYTF.

The chain couples TRBV7-3 to TRBJ2-5, with TRBD2 matching 15 bases. Germline V gives CDR1 SGHTA, CDR2 FQGTGA. The length of the CDR3 is 17 residues. V lost 7 bases, J lost 5 bases, and 11 bases stayed unmatched. CDR3 protein: CASTNQGLAGGRETQYF. The CDR3 nucleotides are TGTGCCAGCACCAACCAAGGACTAGCGGGAGGGCGGGAGACCCAGTACTTC.

This clonotype was picked up many times. The chain is built from TRBV30 and TRBJ2-6; D might be TRBD2 (5 bases). The V gene lost 4 bases and the J gene lost 11 bases, with 9 bases spanning the gap. The CDR3 is 11 residues long. Germline CDR1 GTSNPN, CDR2 SVGIG (reference sequence). CDR3 sequence reads: CAWTQLDVLTF. CDR3 coding DNA: TGTGCCTGGACACAACTAGACGTCCTGACTTTC. The complete variable domain, with remaining parts taken from reference TRBV30 and TRBJ2-6, reads SQTIHQWPATLVQPVGSPLSLECTVEGTSNPNLYWYRQAAGRGLQLLFYSVGIGQISSEVPQNLSASRPQDRQFILSSKKLLLSDSGFYLCAWTQLDVLTFGAGSRLTVL.

This clonotype appeared a few times. The rearrangement joins TRBV18 to TRBJ1-4; D remains ambiguous. Trimming pared 3 bases from V and 0 bases from J, leaving 5 bases between. The CDR3 has 14 amino acids. In germline, CDR1 is KGHSH, CDR2 LQKENI. This CDR3 is CASSPDTTNEKLFF. CDR3 bases: TGTGCCAGCTCACCCGATACAACTAATGAAAAACTGTTTTTT.

In its sample, this clonotype was seen a few times. The genes are TRBV9 and TRBJ1-6; D might be TRBD1 (5 bases). V was trimmed by 4 bases and J by 0 bases, leaving 14 bases between them. The length of the CDR3 is 17 residues. Germline V gene data show CDR1 as SGDLS and CDR2 as YYNGEE. The CDR3 sequence: CASSRQTGRSYNSPLHF. CDR3 nucleotide sequence: TGTGCCAGCAGCAGACAGACGGGACGCTCCTATAATTCACCCCTCCACTTT.

This clonotype was detected many times. The chain employs TRBV12-3 or TRBV12-4 and TRBJ1-1, with D possibly matching TRBD1 (5 bases). The germline V and J ends were trimmed by 3 bases and 4 bases, with 9 bases remaining between them. CDR3 size: 13 residues. The chain's CDR3 is CASSFQGGTEAFF. In DNA form, the CDR3 reads TGTGCCAGCAGTTTTCAGGGTGGCACTGAAGCTTTCTTT.